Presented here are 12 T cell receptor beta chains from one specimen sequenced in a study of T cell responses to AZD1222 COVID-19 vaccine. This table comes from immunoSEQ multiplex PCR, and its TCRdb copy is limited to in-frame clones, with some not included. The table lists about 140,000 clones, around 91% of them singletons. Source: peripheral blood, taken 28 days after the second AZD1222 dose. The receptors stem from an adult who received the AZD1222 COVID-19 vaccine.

In nucleotides, the CDR3 is TGTGCCAGCAGCTTAGGGGGCAACACCGGGGAGCTGTTTTTT. This encodes CASSLGGNTGELFF. This chain links TRBV7-2 with TRBJ2-2, with a tentative D call TRBD1 (5 bases). This CDR3 is 14 amino acids long. Trimming left V 1 base short and J 2 bases short, with 5 bases between. Germline V lookup: CDR1 SGHTA, CDR2 FQGNSA.

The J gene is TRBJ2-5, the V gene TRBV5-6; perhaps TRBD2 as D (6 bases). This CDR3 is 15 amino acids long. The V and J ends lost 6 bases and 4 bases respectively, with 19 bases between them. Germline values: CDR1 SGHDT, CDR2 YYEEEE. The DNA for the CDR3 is TGTGCCAGCACTGTCGGGAGAATGGTAGGAGAGACCCAGTACTTC. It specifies CASTVGRMVGETQYF.

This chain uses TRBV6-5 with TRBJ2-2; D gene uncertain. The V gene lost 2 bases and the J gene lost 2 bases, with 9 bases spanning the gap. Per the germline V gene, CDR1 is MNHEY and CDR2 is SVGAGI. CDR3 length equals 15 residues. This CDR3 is CASSYMGTNTGELFF. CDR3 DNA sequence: TGTGCCAGCAGTTACATGGGCACTAACACCGGGGAGCTGTTTTTT.

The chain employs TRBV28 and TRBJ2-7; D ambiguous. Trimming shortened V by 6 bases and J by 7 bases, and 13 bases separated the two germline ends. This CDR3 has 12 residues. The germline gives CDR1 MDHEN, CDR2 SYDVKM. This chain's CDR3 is CASSPQPREQYF. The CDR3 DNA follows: TGTGCCAGCAGCCCGCAGCCTCGGGAGCAGTACTTC.

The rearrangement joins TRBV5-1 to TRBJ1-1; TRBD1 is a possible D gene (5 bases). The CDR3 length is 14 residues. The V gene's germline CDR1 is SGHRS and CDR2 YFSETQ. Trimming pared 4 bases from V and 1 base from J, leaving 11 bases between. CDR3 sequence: CASSPGRTNTEAFF. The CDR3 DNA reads TGCGCCAGCAGCCCGGGACGGACGAACACTGAAGCTTTCTTT.

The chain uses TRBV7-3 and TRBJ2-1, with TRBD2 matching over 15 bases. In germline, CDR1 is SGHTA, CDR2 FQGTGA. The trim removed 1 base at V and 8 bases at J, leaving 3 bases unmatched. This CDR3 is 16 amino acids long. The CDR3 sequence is CASSLRTSGRVDEQFF. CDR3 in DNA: TGTGCCAGCAGCTTAAGGACTAGCGGGAGGGTTGATGAGCAGTTCTTC.

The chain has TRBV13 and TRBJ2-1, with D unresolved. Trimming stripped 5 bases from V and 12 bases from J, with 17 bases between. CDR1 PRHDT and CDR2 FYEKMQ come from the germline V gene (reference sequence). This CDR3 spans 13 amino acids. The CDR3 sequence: CASSASLVLRQFF. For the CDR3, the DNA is TGTGCCAGCAGCGCAAGCCTAGTTTTGCGGCAGTTCTTC.

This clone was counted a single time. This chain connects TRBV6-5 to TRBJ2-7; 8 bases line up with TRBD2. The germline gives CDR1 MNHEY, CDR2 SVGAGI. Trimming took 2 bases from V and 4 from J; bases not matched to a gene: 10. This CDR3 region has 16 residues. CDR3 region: CASSYQGSGNGYEQYF. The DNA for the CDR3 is TGTGCCAGCAGTTACCAAGGTAGCGGGAACGGATACGAGCAGTACTTC.

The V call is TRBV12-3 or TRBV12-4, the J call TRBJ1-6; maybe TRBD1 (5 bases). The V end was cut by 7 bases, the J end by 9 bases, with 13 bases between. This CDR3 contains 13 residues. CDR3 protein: CASTGLVGSPLHF. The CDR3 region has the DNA TGTGCCAGCACAGGGTTGGTCGGTTCACCCCTCCACTTT.

CDR3 nucleotide sequence: TGTGCCAGCAGCTTGGGGGGTATCTACAGCACAGATACGCAGTATTTT. Its translation is CASSLGGIYSTDTQYF. The V gene is TRBV5-8, the J gene TRBJ2-3; D remains unclear. This CDR3 region has 16 residues. Germline V gene sequence: CDR1 SGHTS, CDR2 YDEGEE. Deletions cut 0 bases from V and 0 bases from J, with 11 bases between.

The CDR3 DNA is TGTGCCAGTAGTAGAGGGGTCTACAATGAGCAGTTCTTC. It specifies CASSRGVYNEQFF. The chain has TRBV19 and TRBJ2-1; TRBD1 or TRBD2 may be the D gene (5 bases each). CDR1 and CDR2 (germline): LNHDA, SQIVND (reference sequence). The CDR3 runs to 13 residues. V lost 4 bases, J lost 3 bases, and 7 bases lay in between.

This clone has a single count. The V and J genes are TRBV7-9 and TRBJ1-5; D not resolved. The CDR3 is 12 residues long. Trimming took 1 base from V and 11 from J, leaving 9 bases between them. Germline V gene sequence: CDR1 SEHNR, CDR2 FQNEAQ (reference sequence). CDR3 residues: CASSLDETAQHF. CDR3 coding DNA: TGTGCCAGCAGCTTAGACGAGACGGCCCAGCATTTT.